A single sample gave rise to the 18 T cell receptor beta chains below, sequenced in a study of early T cells in non-severe SARS-CoV-2 infection. In TCRdb, the 5' RACE reads were re-called with MiXCR into one record per CDR3 protein. Of approximately 70,000 distinct CDR3 sequences listed, roughly 13% were seen once; the top ten hold 4.5% to 5.5%. The source material was whole blood. The receptors were sampled from an adult who was a healthcare worker with PCR-confirmed SARS-CoV-2 infection or an uninfected control (not recorded which).

This clonotype was found many times. The CDR3 sequence is CAWSVRRTGGKLNTEAFF. In nucleotides, the CDR3 is TGTGCCTGGAGTGTACGCCGTACAGGGGGTAAATTAAACACTGAAGCTTTCTTT. The rearrangement uses TRBV30 and TRBJ1-1, with TRBD1 matching 8 bases. Trimming took 0 bases from V and 2 from J; bases not matched to a gene: 14. Germline V lookup: CDR1 GTSNPN, CDR2 SVGIG (reference sequence). This CDR3 region has 18 residues.

This clonotype was seen ten or more times. The chain employs TRBV6-2 or TRBV6-3 and TRBJ2-1; D is possibly TRBD1 (7 bases). V gave up 6 bases and J gave up 5 bases, with 20 bases separating them. This CDR3 region has 16 residues. The germline CDR1 and CDR2 sequences are MNHEY and SVGEGT. The CDR3 nucleotides read TGTGCCAGCAGGCCGCATCAGGGGGGAGAACACAATGAGCAGTTCTTC. Its translation is CASRPHQGGEHNEQFF.

This clonotype was seen a few times. The chain couples TRBV7-8 to TRBJ2-7; TRBD2 agrees at 10 bases. V trimming: 2 bases; J trimming: 2 bases; junction bases outside the gene matches: 12. The CDR3 consists of 18 residues. CDR1 SGHVS and CDR2 FQNEAQ come from the germline V gene. CDR3 sequence: CASSLLRLAGLGTYEQYF. CDR3 nucleotides: TGTGCCAGCAGCTTATTACGACTAGCGGGCCTTGGTACCTACGAGCAGTACTTC.

This clonotype was observed many times. The chain couples TRBV5-1 to TRBJ2-5; no definite D call. CDR1 is SGHRS and CDR2 is YFSETQ in the germline V gene. Trimming cost V 4 bases and J 4 bases, with 8 bases left between them. The CDR3 is made up of 12 amino acids. CDR3 residues: CASSLTGETQYF. The CDR3, as DNA: TGCGCCAGCAGCCTGACCGGAGAGACCCAGTACTTC. The variable domain in full, with the rest retrieved from reference TRBV5-1 and TRBJ2-5, is KAGVTQTPRYLIKTRGQQVTLSCSPISGHRSVSWYQQTPGQGLQFLFEYFSETQRNKGNFPGRFSGRQFSNSRSEMNVSTLELGDSALYLCASSLTGETQYFGPGTRLLVL.

This clonotype was recorded many times. The chain couples TRBV29-1 to TRBJ2-1, with 7 bases fitting TRBD2. Germline V gives CDR1 SQVTM, CDR2 ANQGSEA. V was pared by 0 bases and J by 10 bases, with 9 bases of the junction left unmatched. CDR3 length: 14 amino acids. As DNA, the CDR3 is TGCAGCGTTGAAGAGGGGGGGTTCTTAGAGGAGCAGTTCTTC. Residues: CSVEEGGFLEEQFF.

This chain connects TRBV10-3 to TRBJ1-1; the D gene is possibly TRBD1 (5 bases). Trimming took off 7 bases at V and 5 bases at J, with 14 bases between the two ends. The CDR3 length is 13 residues. The germline gives CDR1 ENHRY, CDR2 SYGVKD. DNA for the CDR3: TGTGCCATCACGGGCAAAGAGGGGACTGAAGCTTTCTTT. Translation gives CAITGKEGTEAFF.

This clonotype has just a few counts. The rearrangement uses TRBV3-1 and TRBJ1-2; D remains ambiguous. CDR3 length equals 13 residues. V shed 6 bases and J shed 4 bases, with 12 bases lying between them. The V gene's germline CDR1 is LGHDT and CDR2 YNNKEL (reference sequence). The CDR3 DNA reads TGTGCCAGCAGGAAAAGAGCAGGCTATGGCTACACCTTC. Encoded protein: CASRKRAGYGYTF.

This clonotype was counted a few times. The chain carries TRBV5-1 and TRBJ1-6, with D possibly being TRBD1 (6 bases). The V gene lost 4 bases and the J gene lost 6 bases, with 11 bases spanning the gap. CDR3 size: 14 residues. Germline lookup yields CDR1 SGHRS and CDR2 YFSETQ. CDR3 in amino acids: CASSPGTTNSPLHF. The CDR3 nucleotides read TGCGCCAGCAGCCCCGGGACAACTAATTCACCCCTCCACTTT.

This clonotype has just a few counts. V and J are TRBV20-1 and TRBJ2-3; possible D gene TRBD2, 5 bases. V lost 2 bases and J lost 0, with 6 bases in between. The CDR3 extends over 13 amino acids. Germline lookup yields CDR1 DFQATT and CDR2 SNEGSKA (reference sequence). In DNA form, the CDR3 reads TGCAGTGCTAGACTAGCCAGCACAGATACGCAGTATTTT. Protein sequence: CSARLASTDTQYF.

This clonotype appeared a few times. This CDR3 reads CASSLAGGTAEAFF. CDR3 DNA sequence: TGTGCCAGCAGCCTTGCGGGGGGGACCGCTGAAGCTTTCTTT. The rearrangement links TRBV7-2 to TRBJ1-1; a possible D gene is TRBD1 (5 bases). CDR1 and CDR2 (germline): SGHTA, FQGNSA. V gave up 5 bases and J gave up 6 bases, with 16 bases separating them. CDR3 length: 14 amino acids.

This clonotype was seen only a few times. The CDR3, as DNA: TGTGCCAGCAGTTATCCCGGGACAGGGCCCAACGAGCAGTACTTC. It translates to CASSYPGTGPNEQYF. This chain joins TRBV12-3 or TRBV12-4 and TRBJ2-7; 9 nucleotides align to TRBD1. The J segment lost 5 bases and the V segment lost 4 bases, leaving 9 bases of the junction unmatched. This CDR3 region has 15 residues.

This clonotype has only a few counts. The J gene is TRBJ2-2, the V gene TRBV11-3, with D unresolved. V lost 1 base and J 1 base, leaving 10 bases between the germline ends. In germline, CDR1 is SGHNT, CDR2 YENEEA. CDR3 length equals 16 residues. This chain's CDR3 is CASSLAWGKNTGELFF. The CDR3 DNA follows: TGTGCCAGCAGCTTAGCTTGGGGAAAGAACACCGGGGAGCTGTTTTTT.

The chain couples TRBV7-3 to TRBJ2-1; 8 nucleotides match TRBD1. The CDR3 has 14 residues. Trimming took 5 bases from V and 6 from J; bases not matched to a gene: 6. Per the germline V gene, CDR1 is SGHTA and CDR2 is FQGTGA. CDR3 loop: CASSLDRVSNEQFF. The CDR3 DNA is TGTGCCAGCAGCCTGGACAGGGTCAGCAATGAGCAGTTCTTC.

At least ten counts were recorded for this clonotype. The chain is built from TRBV2 and TRBJ2-7, with 7 nucleotides matching TRBD1. Germline V gene lookup returns CDR1 SNHLY and CDR2 FYNNEI. The CDR3 totals 12 residues. Losses at the gene ends were 11 bases for V and 2 bases for J; bases not matched to a gene: 6. The CDR3 nucleotides are TGTGCCGGCCGGGACAGAACCTACGAGCAGTACTTC. This gives the protein CAGRDRTYEQYF.

The chain's CDR3 is CASSEDRRSGNTIYF. The CDR3, as DNA: TGTGCCAGCAGCGAGGACCGTCGCTCTGGAAACACCATATATTTT. The chain employs TRBV7-2 and TRBJ1-3; D remains unclear. The germline V and J ends were trimmed by 5 bases and 0 bases, with 11 bases remaining between them. CDR3 length: 15 residues. Germline CDR1 reads SGHTA; CDR2 reads FQGNSA.

This rearrangement joins TRBV5-1 to TRBJ2-7; 9 positions agree with TRBD1. This CDR3 has 14 residues. Germline V gene lookup returns CDR1 SGHRS and CDR2 YFSETQ. V lost 5 bases and J lost 3; bases outside the gene matches: 6. In DNA form, the CDR3 reads TGCGCCAGCAGTATGACAGGGGGGGACTACGAGCAGTACTTC. Amino acids: CASSMTGGDYEQYF.

This clonotype was seen repeatedly, ten times or more. The chain carries TRBV20-1 and TRBJ2-1; 9 bases map to TRBD2. This CDR3 is 16 amino acids long. Germline V gives CDR1 DFQATT, CDR2 SNEGSKA (reference sequence). The J segment lost 3 bases and the V segment lost 3 bases, leaving 9 bases of the junction unmatched. In nucleotides, the CDR3 is TGCAGTGCTAGGACACGCCTAGCGGGGAACTACAATGAGCAGTTCTTC. Protein: CSARTRLAGNYNEQFF.

The chain is built from TRBV4-3 and TRBJ1-2; 9 bases fit TRBD1. This CDR3 is 15 amino acids long. Germline CDR1 LGHNA, CDR2 YSLEER. The junction had 4 bases not matched to a gene; V was cut back by 0 bases and J by 5 bases. CDR3 nucleotides: TGCGCCAGCAGCCAAGATGGGACAGGGAATTATGGCTACACCTTC. Protein product: CASSQDGTGNYGYTF.